One and the same sample provided the 21 T cell receptor beta chains below, sequenced in a study of blood T cells in healthy people across ages. A second PCR, run for roughly 7 to 12 cycles, used a sample-barcoded 5' primer plus a J-beta primer mix. TCRdb reprocessed the 5' RACE reads with MiXCR, giving one entry per CDR3 protein. The sample records approximately 780,000 distinct CDR3 sequences, under 30% being singletons. These same data were also listed under a study on T cells of mothers and their children.

The specimen sequenced was blood. The receptors here all came from a boy aged 5 to 17 in good health.

The chain couples TRBV3-1 to TRBJ1-4; D gene unclear. Trimming left V 1 base short and J 0 bases short, with 6 bases between. The V gene's germline CDR1 is LGHDT and CDR2 YNNKEL (reference sequence). The CDR3 length is 15 residues. The CDR3 coding sequence is TGTGCCAGCAGCCAAGGCCCCGCAACTAATGAAAAACTGTTTTTT. This encodes CASSQGPATNEKLFF.

V is TRBV6-1 and J is TRBJ1-4; TRBD1 matches at 8 bases. With V trimmed by 7 bases and J by 3 bases, 4 bases remained unmatched. This CDR3 is 14 amino acids long. Per the germline V gene, CDR1 is MNHNS and CDR2 is SASEGT. CDR3 in amino acids: CASIQGAANEKLFF. In nucleotides, the CDR3 is TGTGCCAGCATCCAGGGGGCTGCTAATGAAAAACTGTTTTTT.

This sequence joins TRBV5-5 and TRBJ1-2; D not resolved. The CDR3 has 15 amino acids. The germline gives CDR1 SGHKS, CDR2 YYEKEE (reference sequence). V lost 6 bases and J 4 bases, leaving 19 bases between the germline ends. CDR3: CASNQAAGGGYGYTF. The CDR3 DNA reads as TGTGCCAGCAACCAAGCAGCAGGTGGTGGCTATGGCTACACCTTC.

This rearrangement joins TRBV7-3 to TRBJ1-4; D is unclear. The ends were cut back, 5 bases at V and 8 bases at J, with 12 bases in the middle. CDR3 size: 13 residues. The germline V gene encodes CDR1 SGHTA and CDR2 FQGTGA. The CDR3 sequence: CASSHRVGEKLFF. CDR3 nucleotide sequence: TGTGCCAGCAGCCACCGGGTCGGGGAAAAACTGTTTTTT.

This rearrangement joins TRBV15 to TRBJ2-1; TRBD2 matches at 11 bases. The ends lost 6 bases at V and 6 bases at J; junction bases unmatched: 4. The CDR3 totals 14 residues. Germline loops: CDR1 LNHNV, CDR2 YYDKDF (reference sequence). The CDR3 DNA is TGTGCCACCAGACGTAGCGGGGGGGCCAATGAGCAGTTCTTC. Translation: CATRRSGGANEQFF.

This clonotype came up a few times. The V call is TRBV12-3 or TRBV12-4, the J call TRBJ2-5, with TRBD2 as a possible D gene (5 bases). The V end was cut by 6 bases, the J end by 2 bases, with 13 bases between. This CDR3 contains 14 residues. For the CDR3, the DNA is TGTGCCAGCAGGGGAGCGGAGACTCAAGAGACCCAGTACTTC. Encoded protein: CASRGAETQETQYF.

The rearrangement joins TRBV27 to TRBJ1-5; no reliable D call. Germline V gives CDR1 MNHEY, CDR2 SMNVEV (reference sequence). This CDR3 is built from 16 residues. Trimming shortened V by 2 bases and J by 0 bases, and 11 bases separated the two germline ends. Here the CDR3 reads CASSLVAGNSNQPQHF. The CDR3 nucleotides read TGTGCCAGCAGTTTAGTGGCAGGCAATAGCAATCAGCCCCAGCATTTT.

This clonotype was counted once. The chain couples TRBV2 to TRBJ2-1; 12 bases are a match to TRBD2. The CDR3 runs to 16 residues. V lost 6 bases to trimming and J lost 6 bases; unmatched junction nucleotides: 9. In germline, CDR1 is SNHLY, CDR2 FYNNEI. CDR3: CASRLQPGLAGNEQFF. As DNA, the CDR3 is TGTGCCAGCAGACTCCAACCGGGACTAGCGGGCAATGAGCAGTTCTTC.

This clonotype was seen more than once but under ten times. The chain recombines TRBV6-5 with TRBJ1-4, with TRBD1 matching over 8 bases. Germline CDR1 MNHEY, CDR2 SVGAGI. This CDR3 has 14 amino acids. Trimming at V came to 4 bases and at J to 8 bases, leaving 6 bases not matched to a gene. This chain's CDR3 is CASSSGGEVEKLFF. Here the CDR3 DNA reads TGTGCCAGCAGTTCAGGGGGCGAGGTGGAAAAACTGTTTTTT.

This clonotype was seen at least ten times. The chain has TRBV7-6 and TRBJ2-7, with 8 bases fitting TRBD1. Per the germline V gene, CDR1 is SGHVS and CDR2 is FNYEAQ. This CDR3 contains 14 residues. V dropped 4 bases and J dropped 3; count of bases not matched to a gene: 5. The CDR3 DNA follows: TGTGCCAGCAGCTCTCCAGGGGGCCGCTACGAGCAGTACTTC. Its protein is CASSSPGGRYEQYF.

V and J are TRBV20-1 and TRBJ2-1; D call uncertain. The germline V gene has CDR1 DFQATT and CDR2 SNEGSKA (reference sequence). The CDR3 sequence is 14 residues long. V lost 3 bases and J lost 5, with 14 bases in between. CDR3 sequence reads: CSARTRKGNNEQFF. The CDR3 region has the DNA TGCAGTGCTAGGACCCGAAAGGGAAACAATGAGCAGTTCTTC.

This clonotype was recorded a few times. The chain uses TRBV10-3 and TRBJ2-5; 16 bases are shared with TRBD2. With the DNA end fitting TRBJ2-7 better, the J assignment may be wrong. CDR1 and CDR2 from the germline V gene are ENHRY and SYGVKD. The CDR3 spans 18 residues. The CDR3 DNA sequence: TGTGCCATCAGTATCGGGACTAGCGGGGGGGCCGGATCCTACGAGCAGTACTTC. Protein: CAISIGTSGGAGSYEQYF.

J is TRBJ2-7 and V is TRBV12-3 or TRBV12-4; D uncertain. The CDR3 loop spans 14 amino acids. The ends were cut back, 7 bases at V and 5 bases at J, with 18 bases in the middle. CDR3 residues: CASNLHGSANEQYF. CDR3 DNA sequence: TGTGCCAGCAACCTACACGGGTCCGCTAACGAGCAGTACTTC.

The chain couples TRBV7-9 to TRBJ2-2, with D tentatively TRBD2 (7 bases). The germline V gene has CDR1 SEHNR and CDR2 FQNEAQ (reference sequence). Trimming took off 0 bases at V and 1 base at J, with 15 bases between the two ends. This CDR3 comprises 18 residues. The chain's CDR3 is CASSLARGGPENTGELFF. CDR3 in DNA: TGTGCCAGCAGCTTAGCGCGCGGGGGCCCAGAGAACACCGGGGAGCTGTTTTTT.

The chain uses TRBV7-6 and TRBJ1-1; 8 positions agree with TRBD1. The CDR3 has 15 residues. Trimming took 1 base from V and 1 from J; bases not matched to a gene: 2. Germline CDR1 SGHVS, CDR2 FNYEAQ. CDR3 amino acids: CASSLGQGQNTEAFF. The CDR3 nucleotides are TGTGCCAGCAGCTTAGGACAGGGGCAGAACACTGAAGCTTTCTTT.

This clonotype was counted between two and nine times. The chain carries TRBV6-1 and TRBJ1-2; the D is unclear. Trimming cost V 1 base and J 5 bases, with 8 bases left between them. Germline CDR1 MNHNS, CDR2 SASEGT. This CDR3 comprises 13 residues. CDR3 DNA: TGTGCCAGCAGTGAAGGGGAGCCTTATGGCTACACCTTC. Translating gives CASSEGEPYGYTF.

This clonotype was seen a few times. The chain has TRBV14 and TRBJ1-2; D gene unclear. The CDR3 spans 15 residues. Deletions cut 4 bases from V and 3 bases from J, with 15 bases between. CDR1 SGHDN and CDR2 FVKESK come from the germline V gene. The CDR3 is CASSPAPLYYYGYTF. The CDR3 region has the DNA TGTGCCAGCAGCCCTGCCCCCCTCTACTACTATGGCTACACCTTC.

This clonotype was seen more than once but under ten times. The chain joins TRBV12-3 or TRBV12-4 to TRBJ2-1; 9 bases map to TRBD1. The CDR3 is made up of 14 amino acids. The trim removed 4 bases at V and 9 bases at J, leaving 7 bases unmatched. This chain's CDR3 is CASSSDWGQGEQFF. The CDR3 coding sequence is TGTGCCAGCAGTTCCGATTGGGGACAGGGTGAGCAGTTCTTC.

Only a few counts were recorded for this clonotype. This sequence joins TRBV11-2 and TRBJ2-7, with 12 nucleotides matching TRBD1. Per germline, CDR1 SGHAT and CDR2 FQNNGV. CDR3 length equals 14 residues. V was pared by 4 bases and J by 7 bases, with 5 bases of the junction left unmatched. The CDR3 reads CASSSGTGGDEQYF. The CDR3 DNA follows: TGTGCCAGCAGCTCCGGGACAGGGGGCGATGAGCAGTACTTC.

The sample holds a few counts of this clonotype. The rearrangement uses TRBV12-3 or TRBV12-4 and TRBJ2-1, with 10 positions matching TRBD2. The CDR3 is 14 residues long. After removal of 6 bases from V and 7 bases from J, the junction contained 6 bases not matched to a gene. CDR3 nucleotides: TGTGCCAGCAGCCTTAGCGGGGGGTGGAATGAGCAGTTCTTC. This translates into CASSLSGGWNEQFF.

This chain joins TRBV20-1 and TRBJ2-7; D may correspond to TRBD1 or TRBD2 (5 bases each). This CDR3 region has 12 residues. Trimming took off 7 bases at V and 4 bases at J, with 14 bases between the two ends. From germline, CDR1 is DFQATT and CDR2 SNEGSKA (reference sequence). The CDR3 region is CSGQGGPYEQYF. The DNA of the CDR3 is TGCAGTGGTCAGGGCGGGCCATACGAGCAGTACTTC.